The clone carrying this T cell receptor beta chain was picked up many times. As yet, its antigen is unknown. The record originates from a study of identical twins. General study points: Sequences that were out-of-frame, alpha and twin-shared displayed an excess of low generation probability. Twins' surplus sharing was weaker for beta out-of-frame sequences.

With 4 bases clipped from V and 3 bases from J, the junction kept 0 bases outside the gene matches. CDR3 length: 12 amino acids. Germline-derived CDR1 and CDR2 are DFQATT and SNEGSKA (reference sequence). Each donor was a healthy Caucasian. Unique molecular identifiers were present on the cDNA, and a universal primer site came from template switching. TCRdb itself ran the 5' RACE reads through MiXCR, one entry per CDR3 protein. The sample shows approximately 1.8 million distinct CDR3 sequences, under 35% of them seen only once. The J gene is TRBJ2-4, the V gene TRBV20-1; 7 nucleotides align to TRBD2. The origin of this receptor is a newborn girl in good health. The sequenced sample was cord blood. The CDR3 bases are TGCAGTGCTACTAGCGGCAAAAACATTCAGTACTTC. This codes for CSATSGKNIQYF.